A selection of T cell receptor beta chains follows, all from one sample in a study of blood T cell repertoires in COVID-19. The table came from immunoSEQ multiplex PCR; TCRdb's copy has only in-frame clones and leaves some out. The sample contains around 250,000 clones, about 80% of which appear only once. Sequenced: peripheral blood. These receptors were collected from a man aged 25-45 years who had recovered from COVID-19. Both conserved end residues are part of each CDR3. The D gene is left open where the match is weak. Clone size is stated in some rows and not others, as once, few, many or a class when expanded.

>TRBV10-3|-|TRBJ2-7|-
TGTGCCATCAGTAACGGGACTCAGCAGTACTTC
CAISNGTQQYF
>TRBV4-2|-|TRBJ1-4|-
TGTGCCAGCAGCCAAGGGGACACTACTAATGAAAAACTGTTTTTT
CASSQGDTTNEKLFF
>TRBV6-5|-|TRBJ1-4|once
TGTGCCAGCAGCTCAGGGGAAAAACTGTTTTTT
CASSSGEKLFF
>TRBV2|TRBD1|TRBJ1-4|once
TGTGCCAGCAGGGGGACCGGGACAGGGATCGAAAAACTGTTTTTT
CASRGTGTGIEKLFF
>TRBV14|-|TRBJ1-2|-
TGTGCCAGCAGCCAAGATAGGAAGGGGGTAGATGGCTACACCTTC
CASSQDRKGVDGYTF
>TRBV14|TRBD2|TRBJ2-5|-
TGTGCCAGCAGCCAGCCTAGCGGGCTAGGGGAGACCCAGTACTTC
CASSQPSGLGETQYF
>TRBV6-6|-|TRBJ2-7|-
TGTGCCAGCAGTCAACGGACAGTCCGTCAAAATGACGAGCAGTACTTC
CASSQRTVRQNDEQYF
>TRBV28|-|TRBJ2-1|-
TGTGCCAGCAGTTTCTGGCAGATGGAGCAGTTCTTC
CASSFWQMEQFF
>TRBV5-1|TRBD2|TRBJ2-5|-
TGCGCCAGCAGCTTTTCTAGCGGGGGGGCCGAAGAGACCCAGTACTTC
CASSFSSGGAEETQYF
>TRBV6-6|TRBD1|TRBJ2-7|few
TGTGCCAGCAGCCGACTGCGTACCGGGACAGGGTACTACGAGCAGTACTTC
CASSRLRTGTGYYEQYF
>TRBV12-3/TRBV12-4|-|TRBJ2-5|-
TGTGCCAGCGGGGGGTTAACGGGGGAGACCCAGTACTTC
CASGGLTGETQYF
>TRBV6-1|-|TRBJ2-2|-
TGTGCCAGCACTGAATGGGGGGGCAGCGGGGAGCTGTTTTTT
CASTEWGGSGELFF
>TRBV7-3|-|TRBJ2-3|few
TGTGCCAGCAGCTTAAGTGGCTCCAGAGATACGCAGTATTTT
CASSLSGSRDTQYF
>TRBV6-1|-|TRBJ1-1|-
TGTGCCAGCAGTGAAGCCCAGGGGAACACTGAAGCTTTCTTT
CASSEAQGNTEAFF
>TRBV15|-|TRBJ2-5|-
TGTGCCACCAGCAGAGATTATCAAGAGACCCAGTACTTC
CATSRDYQETQYF
>TRBV6-5|TRBD1|TRBJ2-7|-
TGTGCCAGCAGTTCGGGACAGGGGGTGATCTACGAGCAGTACTTC
CASSSGQGVIYEQYF
>TRBV5-1|-|TRBJ1-4|-
TGCGCCAGCAGCTTGGCCGCAGGGGATAATGAAAAACTGTTTTTT
CASSLAAGDNEKLFF
>TRBV11-2|-|TRBJ2-7|few
TGTGCCAGCAGCTTAGATCACAGGGTATGGTTATACGAGCAGTACTTC
CASSLDHRVWLYEQYF
>TRBV19|-|TRBJ1-1|-
TGTGCCAGTAGTTTCCGCGGAACCAACACTGAAGCTTTCTTT
CASSFRGTNTEAFF
>TRBV15|-|TRBJ1-1|-
TGTGCCACCAGCAGAGATCGAGGACAGCAGTACACTGAAGCTTTCTTT
CATSRDRGQQYTEAFF
>TRBV4-1|-|TRBJ2-5|-
TGCGCCAGCAGTCCTCGACTAAGGTCCCAAGAGACCCAGTACTTC
CASSPRLRSQETQYF
>TRBV5-1|-|TRBJ1-1|-
TGCGCCAGCAGCCCTACTATGAGCACTGAAGCTTTCTTT
CASSPTMSTEAFF
>TRBV6-2/TRBV6-3|TRBD1|TRBJ2-3|few
TGTGCCAGCAGTTACTTCTTGGGGACAGGGGGCTCAGATACGCAGTATTTT
CASSYFLGTGGSDTQYF
>TRBV14|TRBD2|TRBJ2-1|-
TGTGCCAGCAGCCCTCGGATAGCGGGCAATGAGCAGTTCTTC
CASSPRIAGNEQFF
>TRBV7-2|TRBD2|TRBJ2-1|-
TGTGCCAGCAGCTTAGTGAGTGGTCTAGCGGGGGTTATTGAGCAGTTCTTC
CASSLVSGLAGVIEQFF
>TRBV19|TRBD2|TRBJ2-1|-
TGTGCCAGTAGTACCCCCGGACTAGCGGGGTCCTACAATGAGCAGTTCTTC
CASSTPGLAGSYNEQFF
>TRBV5-4|TRBD1|TRBJ1-2|-
TGTGCCAGCAGCCTTGACAGGGTTCATGGCTACACCTTC
CASSLDRVHGYTF
>TRBV10-2|TRBD2|TRBJ2-1|-
TGCGCCAGCAGGGAGCGGGGGGGCCGGAATGAGCAGTTCTTC
CASRERGGRNEQFF
>TRBV7-2|TRBD1|TRBJ1-5|-
TGTGCCAGCGGAGACAGGGCTGCTTCAGTTCAGCCCCAGCATTTT
CASGDRAASVQPQHF
>TRBV5-1|TRBD1|TRBJ1-1|-
TGCGCCAGCAGCTCCGGCCTGACAGGGGGGGAGAACACTGAAGCTTTCTTT
CASSSGLTGGENTEAFF
>TRBV29-1|-|TRBJ1-4|-
TGCAGCGTTGGAGTGGGGGGAAGCGAAAAACTGTTTTTT
CSVGVGGSEKLFF
>TRBV5-1|TRBD1|TRBJ1-4|once
TGCGCCAGCAGCAGGACAGGGGCCGGGGCCTCTGAAAAACTGTTTTTT
CASSRTGAGASEKLFF
>TRBV2|-|TRBJ1-5|-
TGTGCCAGCGCCGCCAGCGAGGCCAGCAATCAGCCCCAGCATTTT
CASAASEASNQPQHF
>TRBV10-2|TRBD2|TRBJ2-7|-
TGCGCCAGCACCCGGGGGGGCTATCAGTACGAGCAGTACTTC
CASTRGGYQYEQYF
>TRBV29-1|-|TRBJ2-7|-
TGCAGCGTTGAAGTAGTGGGGCACGAGCAGTACTTC
CSVEVVGHEQYF
>TRBV5-1|TRBD2|TRBJ2-5|few
TGCGCCAGCAGCTTGGGCGGGGGGCCGGAGACCCAGTACTTC
CASSLGGGPETQYF
>TRBV25-1|-|TRBJ1-6|-
TGTGCCAGCAGTGGAGAGACGAGCGCATATTCACCCCTCCACTTT
CASSGETSAYSPLHF
>TRBV28|TRBD1|TRBJ1-1|few
TGTGCCAGCAGCCCAAGGGACAGGAGGCCTGAAGCTTTCTTT
CASSPRDRRPEAFF
>TRBV10-3|TRBD2|TRBJ2-7|-
TGTGCCATCAAGACTAGCGGGCAATCCTACGAGCAGTACTTC
CAIKTSGQSYEQYF
>TRBV15|-|TRBJ1-6|-
TGTGCCACCAGCAGAGACAGGGGCAATTCACCCCTCCACTTT
CATSRDRGNSPLHF
>TRBV4-1|TRBD1|TRBJ2-6|once
TGCGCCAGCAGCCAACCCGACAGGGGGCATCGCTCTGGGGCCAACGTCCTGACTTTC
CASSQPDRGHRSGANVLTF
>TRBV29-1|-|TRBJ1-2|-
TGCAGTGCTGTAGGGGATAACTATGGCTACACCTTC
CSAVGDNYGYTF
>TRBV5-8|-|TRBJ1-3|once
TGTGCCAGCAGCTTGGCCGGGACTTCTGGAAACACCATATATTTT
CASSLAGTSGNTIYF
>TRBV11-2|-|TRBJ2-1|-
TGTGCCAGCAGCTTAGGAGTGGGGCCGACCTACAATGAGCAGTTCTTC
CASSLGVGPTYNEQFF
>TRBV6-6|TRBD2|TRBJ2-3|once
TGTGCCAGCGTTCGAGCGGGGGGCACAGATACGCAGTATTTT
CASVRAGGTDTQYF
>TRBV28|TRBD1|TRBJ1-5|-
TGTGCCAGCAGTGCCCGGACAGGTTATCAGCCCCAGCATTTT
CASSARTGYQPQHF
>TRBV7-6|TRBD1|TRBJ1-1|few
TGTGCCAGCAGCCGACAGGGTGGCACTGAAGCTTTCTTT
CASSRQGGTEAFF
>TRBV7-2|-|TRBJ2-7|-
TGTGCCAGCAGCTTAGCGGGGGCCCGGGACTACGAGCAGTACTTC
CASSLAGARDYEQYF
>TRBV9|-|TRBJ1-1|-
TGTGCCAGCAGCGGGCAGGGGTTGAACACTGAAGCTTTCTTT
CASSGQGLNTEAFF
>TRBV9|-|TRBJ2-7|-
TGTGCCAGCAGCGCCGGGATGGGAGGCTCCTACGAGCAGTACTTC
CASSAGMGGSYEQYF